The next 16 T cell receptor beta chains were all read from a single sample in a study of beta chain features in type 1 diabetes. Regarding the study as a whole: For Type 1 diabetes patients, all four CD4+ subsets carried TCRB CDR3s that were moderately but significantly shorter.

The entirety of the isolated RNA underwent reverse transcription, so expressed TCRB transcripts were sequenced. Produced via immunoSEQ multiplex PCR; TCRdb's table is partial and in-frame only. In the table there are hundreds of thousands of clones, over 13% of which are singletons. For these receptors, no antigen is known. The sample was naive CD4+ T cells from blood. These receptor sequences come from a young man with type 1 diabetes.

The V and J genes are TRBV7-2 and TRBJ2-7; maybe TRBD1 (6 bases). The CDR3 covers 13 residues. The V end was cut by 5 bases, the J end by 2 bases, with 10 bases between. In germline, CDR1 is SGHTA, CDR2 FQGNSA. CDR3 residues: CASSARQAYEQYF. For the CDR3, the DNA is TGTGCCAGCAGCGCAAGACAGGCCTACGAGCAGTACTTC.

The rearrangement joins TRBV28 to TRBJ1-5; a possible D gene is TRBD1 (5 bases). V lost 5 bases and J lost 4, with 21 bases in between. This CDR3 region has 17 residues. CDR1 MDHEN and CDR2 SYDVKM come from the germline V gene. The CDR3 nucleotides are TGTGCCAGCAGTCCTTCTCCGTCTAGAGGGACGAATCAGCCCCAGCATTTT. Translating gives CASSPSPSRGTNQPQHF.

The table lists this clone with a few counts. The V gene is TRBV4-1, the J gene TRBJ2-4; 7 nucleotides line up with TRBD2. Germline CDR1 MGHRA, CDR2 YSYEKL. This CDR3 region has 16 residues. The ends lost 4 bases at V and 1 base at J; junction bases unmatched: 7. The CDR3 sequence is CASSPTEGGAKNIQYF. The CDR3 coding sequence is TGCGCCAGCAGCCCTACAGAGGGAGGGGCCAAAAACATTCAGTACTTC.

The rearrangement uses TRBV29-1 and TRBJ2-2, with 11 bases matching TRBD1. The CDR3 spans 12 residues. CDR1 and CDR2 from the germline V gene are SQVTM and ANQGSEA. The junction had 1 base not matched to a gene; V was cut back by 6 bases and J by 7 bases. Here the CDR3 reads CSVDRGRGELFF. The DNA of the CDR3 is TGCAGCGTGGACAGGGGGCGCGGGGAGCTGTTTTTT.

The genes are TRBV7-2 and TRBJ1-6, with D uncertain. V lost 7 bases and J 8 bases, leaving 15 bases between the germline ends. This CDR3 comprises 14 residues. The germline V gene has CDR1 SGHTA and CDR2 FQGNSA. CDR3 loop: CASTGEARDSPLHF. The CDR3 DNA is TGTGCCAGCACCGGGGAGGCGAGGGATTCACCCCTCCACTTT.

V is TRBV4-3 and J is TRBJ1-6; a possible D gene is TRBD1 (5 bases). Germline lookup yields CDR1 LGHNA and CDR2 YSLEER. Trimming took off 0 bases at V and 9 bases at J, with 9 bases between the two ends. The CDR3 is 14 amino acids. CDR3 coding DNA: TGCGCCAGCAGCCAAGATTTGACAGCTTCACCCCTCCACTTT. The encoded protein is CASSQDLTASPLHF.

V and J are TRBV2 and TRBJ1-1, with unresolved D. Germline-derived CDR1 and CDR2 are SNHLY and FYNNEI. Trimming removed 8 bases from V and 4 bases from J, with 17 bases in between. This CDR3 region has 14 residues. This CDR3 reads CASALEDSATEAFF. The DNA for the CDR3 is TGTGCCAGCGCCCTAGAGGACTCGGCCACTGAAGCTTTCTTT.

In its sample, this clone was seen a few times. This chain joins TRBV7-9 and TRBJ2-3; either TRBD1 or TRBD2 may fit D (5 bases each). Trimming left V 4 bases short and J 5 bases short, with 19 bases between. CDR1 and CDR2 (germline): SEHNR, FQNEAQ (reference sequence). The CDR3 loop spans 16 amino acids. The CDR3 spells CASSSAGTAWGDTQYF. CDR3 nucleotides: TGTGCCAGCAGCTCTGCCGGGACGGCTTGGGGAGATACGCAGTATTTT.

The table lists this clone with a few counts. The gene calls are TRBV11-2 and TRBJ1-3; TRBD1 is a possible D gene (5 bases). Trimming cost V 1 base and J 8 bases, with 9 bases left between them. The length of the CDR3 is 13 residues. Germline V CDR1 and CDR2: SGHAT, FQNNGV. Here the CDR3 DNA reads TGTGCCAGCAGCTTAGCAGGGAGTGACACCATATATTTT. This sequence encodes CASSLAGSDTIYF. Combining the CDR3 with reference TRBV11-2 and TRBJ1-3 gives the whole variable domain EAGVAQSPRYKIIEKRQSVAFWCNPISGHATLYWYQQILGQGPKLLIQFQNNGVVDDSQLPKDRFSAERLKGVDSTLKIQPAKLEDSAVYLCASSLAGSDTIYFGEGSWLTVV.

The chain has TRBV4-1 and TRBJ1-3, with 10 bases lining up with TRBD1. The trim removed 4 bases at V and 2 bases at J, leaving 11 bases unmatched. This CDR3 has 18 residues. Germline-derived CDR1 and CDR2 are MGHRA and YSYEKL. The CDR3 nucleotides are TGCGCCAGCAGCCTGCTACGGACAGGGGGAAGCGCTGGAAACACCATATATTTT. Amino acids: CASSLLRTGGSAGNTIYF.

The chain joins TRBV15 to TRBJ2-7, with 10 bases identical to TRBD2. Per germline, CDR1 LNHNV and CDR2 YYDKDF (reference sequence). The CDR3 length is 15 residues. After removal of 1 base from V and 1 base from J, the junction contained 1 base not matched to a gene. CDR3 sequence: CATSRVAGGSYEQYF. As DNA, the CDR3 is TGTGCCACCAGCAGAGTAGCGGGAGGTTCCTACGAGCAGTACTTC.

There are a few counts of this clone. The J gene is TRBJ2-7, the V gene TRBV15; a possible D gene is TRBD2 (5 bases). V was clipped by 1 base and J by 6 bases, with 16 bases between them. This CDR3 is 15 amino acids long. CDR1 and CDR2 (germline): LNHNV, YYDKDF (reference sequence). The CDR3 protein is CATSRARADYGEQYF. The CDR3 nucleotides are TGTGCCACCAGCAGAGCTAGGGCAGACTATGGCGAGCAGTACTTC.

The chain uses TRBV5-4 and TRBJ2-5; no clear D. This CDR3 region has 12 residues. V lost 7 bases to trimming and J lost 5 bases, with 12 bases between them. Germline V gene data show CDR1 as SGHNT and CDR2 as YYREEE (reference sequence). CDR3 coding DNA: TGTGCCAGCGGATCGCGATTGGAGACCCAGTACTTC. As protein: CASGSRLETQYF.

This clone was seen ten or more times. V usage is TRBV7-9 and J usage is TRBJ2-4, with TRBD2 identical over 10 bases. The germline gives CDR1 SEHNR, CDR2 FQNEAQ (reference sequence). The CDR3 is 14 residues long. V was pared by 5 bases and J by 8 bases, with 6 bases of the junction left unmatched. The CDR3 region is CASSKSGREYIQYF. The CDR3 nucleotides read TGTGCCAGCAGCAAGAGCGGGAGGGAATACATTCAGTACTTC. The variable domain in full, completed from reference TRBV7-9 and TRBJ2-4, reads DTGVSQNPRHKITKRGQNVTFRCDPISEHNRLYWYRQTLGQGPEFLTYFQNEAQLEKSRLLSDRFSAERPKGSFSTLEIQRTEQGDSAMYLCASSKSGREYIQYFGAGTRLSVL.

The chain recombines TRBV5-1 with TRBJ2-1; tentative D call: TRBD2 (6 bases). The germline V and J ends were trimmed by 0 bases and 8 bases, with 9 bases remaining between them. The CDR3 is made up of 13 amino acids. Germline V gene lookup returns CDR1 SGHRS and CDR2 YFSETQ. CDR3: CASSLASGDEQFF. The DNA for the CDR3 is TGCGCCAGCAGCTTGGCTTCGGGGGATGAGCAGTTCTTC.

The chain is built from TRBV7-2 and TRBJ2-4, with D unresolved. With 0 bases removed from V and 11 bases from J, the gap between germline ends came to 8 bases. Germline V gene sequence: CDR1 SGHTA, CDR2 FQGNSA. The CDR3 consists of 12 residues. Here the CDR3 DNA reads TGTGCCAGCAGCTTAGCGAACCAGGTTCAGTACTTC. Residues: CASSLANQVQYF.